This entry features one TCR beta chain sequence. Its cognate antigen is unknown. These data are taken from a study of PD-1 blockade in mismatch repair-deficient tumors. Looking at the study overall: Patients had approximately 12 mismatch repair-deficient cancer types, all previously treated and progressing.

Produced via immunoSEQ multiplex PCR; TCRdb's table is partial and in-frame only. The sample includes roughly 10,000 clones, around 88% of them seen just once. CDR3 length equals 12 residues. Looked up from germline, CDR1 is SGHAT and CDR2 is FQNNGV. V lost 5 bases to trimming and J lost 7 bases; unmatched junction nucleotides: 1. Time point meaning: approximately 11-day in vitro stimulation with candidate neoantigen peptide 2. An identically run culture lacking peptide was the fold-change baseline. The J gene is TRBJ1-3, the V gene TRBV11-2, with 8 bases that match TRBD1. The material was cells cultured in vitro, obtained from a patient treated with pembrolizumab. The origin of this receptor is an adult with mismatch repair-deficient cancer. CDR3 nucleotides: TGTGCCAGCAGCCAGGGGGCGAACACCATATATTTT. Translated, it gives CASSQGANTIYF.